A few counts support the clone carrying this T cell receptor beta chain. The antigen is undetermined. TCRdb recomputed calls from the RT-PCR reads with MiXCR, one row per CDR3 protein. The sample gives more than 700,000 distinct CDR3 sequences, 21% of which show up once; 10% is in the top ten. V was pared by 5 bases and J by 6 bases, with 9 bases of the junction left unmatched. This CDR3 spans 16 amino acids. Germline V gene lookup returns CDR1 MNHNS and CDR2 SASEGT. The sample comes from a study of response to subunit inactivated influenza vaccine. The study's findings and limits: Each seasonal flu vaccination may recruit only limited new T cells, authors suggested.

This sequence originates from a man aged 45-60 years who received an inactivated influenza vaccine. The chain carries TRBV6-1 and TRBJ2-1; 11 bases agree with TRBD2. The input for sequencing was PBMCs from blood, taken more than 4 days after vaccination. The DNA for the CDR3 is TGTGCCAGCAGTCTAACGTTAGCGGGAGGGACCAATGAGCAGTTCTTC. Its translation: CASSLTLAGGTNEQFF.